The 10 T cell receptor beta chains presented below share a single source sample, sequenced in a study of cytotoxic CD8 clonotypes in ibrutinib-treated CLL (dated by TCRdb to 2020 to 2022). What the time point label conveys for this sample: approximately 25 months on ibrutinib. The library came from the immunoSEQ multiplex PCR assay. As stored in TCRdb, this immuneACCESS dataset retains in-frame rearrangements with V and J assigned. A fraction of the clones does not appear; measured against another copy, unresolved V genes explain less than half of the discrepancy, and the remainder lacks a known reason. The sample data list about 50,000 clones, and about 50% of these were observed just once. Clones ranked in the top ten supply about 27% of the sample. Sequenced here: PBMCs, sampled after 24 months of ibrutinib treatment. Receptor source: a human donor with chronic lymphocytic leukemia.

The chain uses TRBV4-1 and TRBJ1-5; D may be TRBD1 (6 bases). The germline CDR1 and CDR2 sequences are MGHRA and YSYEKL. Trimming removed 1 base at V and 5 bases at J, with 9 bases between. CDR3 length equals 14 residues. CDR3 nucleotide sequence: TGCGCCAGCAGCCAAGGGGGGGCTTATCAGCCCCAGCATTTT. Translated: CASSQGGAYQPQHF.

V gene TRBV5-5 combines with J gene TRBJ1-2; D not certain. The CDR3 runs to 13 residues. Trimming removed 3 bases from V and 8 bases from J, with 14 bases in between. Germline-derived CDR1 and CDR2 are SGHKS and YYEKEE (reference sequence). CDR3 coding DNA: TGTGCCAGCAGCTCCGCCCTGACGTCCGGCTACACCTTC. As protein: CASSSALTSGYTF.

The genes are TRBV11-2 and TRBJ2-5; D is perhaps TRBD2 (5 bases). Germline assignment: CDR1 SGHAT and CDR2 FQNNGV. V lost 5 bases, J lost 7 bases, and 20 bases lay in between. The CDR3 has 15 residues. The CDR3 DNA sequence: TGTGCCAGCAGCCCGCCAGCTCGTCGGGATGGGACCCAGTACTTC. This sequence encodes CASSPPARRDGTQYF.

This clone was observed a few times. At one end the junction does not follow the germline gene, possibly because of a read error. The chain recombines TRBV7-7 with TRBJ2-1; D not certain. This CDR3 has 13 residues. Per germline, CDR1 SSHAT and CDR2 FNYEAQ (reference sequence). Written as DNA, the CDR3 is TGTGCTAGCAGCTTAGAGAATGACAATGAGCAGTTCTTC. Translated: CASSLENDNEQFF.

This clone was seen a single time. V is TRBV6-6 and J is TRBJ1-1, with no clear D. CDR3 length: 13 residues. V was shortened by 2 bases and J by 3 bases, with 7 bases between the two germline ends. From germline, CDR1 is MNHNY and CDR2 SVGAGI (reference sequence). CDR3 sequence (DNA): TGTGCCAGCAGTTACAGGCAGCACACTGAAGCTTTCTTT. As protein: CASSYRQHTEAFF.

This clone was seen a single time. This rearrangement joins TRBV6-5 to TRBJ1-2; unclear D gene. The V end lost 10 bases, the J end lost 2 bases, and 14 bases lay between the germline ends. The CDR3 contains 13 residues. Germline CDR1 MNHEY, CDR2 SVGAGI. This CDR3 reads CAIMEDENYGYTF. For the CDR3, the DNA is TGTGCCATCATGGAGGACGAGAACTATGGCTACACCTTC.

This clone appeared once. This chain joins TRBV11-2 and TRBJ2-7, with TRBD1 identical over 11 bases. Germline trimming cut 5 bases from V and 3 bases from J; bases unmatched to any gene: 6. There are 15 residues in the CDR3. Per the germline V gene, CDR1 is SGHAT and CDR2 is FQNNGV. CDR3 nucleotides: TGTGCCAGCAGCCTTGGACAGGGGGCGATCTACGAGCAGTACTTC. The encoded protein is CASSLGQGAIYEQYF. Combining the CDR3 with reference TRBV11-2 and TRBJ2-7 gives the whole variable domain EAGVAQSPRYKIIEKRQSVAFWCNPISGHATLYWYQQILGQGPKLLIQFQNNGVVDDSQLPKDRFSAERLKGVDSTLKIQPAKLEDSAVYLCASSLGQGAIYEQYFGPGTRLTVT.

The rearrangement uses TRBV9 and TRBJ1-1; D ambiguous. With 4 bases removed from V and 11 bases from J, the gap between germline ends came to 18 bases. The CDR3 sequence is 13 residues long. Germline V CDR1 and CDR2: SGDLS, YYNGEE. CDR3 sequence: CASSPRPGISAFF. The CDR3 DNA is TGTGCCAGCAGCCCCCGTCCAGGAATCAGCGCTTTCTTT.

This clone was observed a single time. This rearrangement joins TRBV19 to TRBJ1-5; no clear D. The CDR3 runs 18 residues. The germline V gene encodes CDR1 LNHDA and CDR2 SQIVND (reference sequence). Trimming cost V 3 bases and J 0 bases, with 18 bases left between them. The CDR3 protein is CASSMPRAGQYSNQPQHF. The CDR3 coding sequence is TGTGCCAGTAGTATGCCCCGAGCAGGCCAATATAGCAATCAGCCCCAGCATTTT.

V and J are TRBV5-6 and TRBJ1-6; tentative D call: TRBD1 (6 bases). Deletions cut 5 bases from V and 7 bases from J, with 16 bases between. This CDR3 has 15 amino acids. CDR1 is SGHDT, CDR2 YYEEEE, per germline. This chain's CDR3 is CASRRGGTENSPLHF. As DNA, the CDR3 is TGTGCCAGCAGACGAGGGGGGACGGAAAATTCACCCCTCCACTTT.